Below, 8 T cell receptor beta chains from the same sample are listed, as sequenced in a study of T cell changes during pregnancy in multiple sclerosis. Data came from immunoSEQ multiplex PCR; TCRdb stores just in-frame clones and leaves some out. Among under 95,000 clones listed, 94% were seen once. The sample was peripheral blood, taken in the second trimester of pregnancy. The receptors shown here come from a female donor in good health, enrolled as a control in a pregnancy study.

The chain couples TRBV7-7 to TRBJ2-5, with TRBD2 identical over 14 bases. V gave up 5 bases and J gave up 5 bases; unmatched junction bases: 7. Germline CDR1 is SSHAT and CDR2 is FNYEAQ (reference sequence). The CDR3 is 16 amino acids. The CDR3 here is CASSHGTSGSMETQYF. DNA for the CDR3: TGTGCCAGCAGCCACGGGACTAGCGGGAGTATGGAGACCCAGTACTTC.

The chain uses TRBV27 and TRBJ2-7, with 13 bases fitting TRBD2. The ends lost 6 bases at V and 6 bases at J; junction bases unmatched: 5. This CDR3 is built from 14 residues. Germline CDR1 MNHEY, CDR2 SMNVEV (reference sequence). CDR3 sequence (DNA): TGTGCCAGCAGACCCGGGACTAGCGGGACCGAGCAGTACTTC. Protein: CASRPGTSGTEQYF.

This clone has just a few counts. V and J are TRBV2 and TRBJ1-1; 9 bases agree with TRBD1. From germline, CDR1 is SNHLY and CDR2 FYNNEI. This CDR3 is 12 amino acids long. V was pared by 4 bases and J by 10 bases, with 4 bases of the junction left unmatched. CDR3 region: CASSVQGAAAFF. CDR3 sequence (DNA): TGTGCCAGCAGTGTACAGGGGGCTGCAGCTTTCTTT. Looking up the rest from reference TRBV2 and TRBJ1-1 gives the full variable domain: EPEVTQTPSHQVTQMGQEVILRCVPISNHLYFYWYRQILGQKVEFLVSFYNNEISEKSEIFDDQFSVERPDGSNFTLKIRSTKLEDSAMYFCASSVQGAAAFFGQGTRLTVV.

The rearrangement joins TRBV2 to TRBJ2-3; TRBD2 might be the D (6 bases). This CDR3 has 15 amino acids. V dropped 8 bases and J dropped 3 bases, with 18 bases sitting between them. Germline V lookup: CDR1 SNHLY, CDR2 FYNNEI. The CDR3: CASWEAFRGTDTQYF. CDR3 DNA: TGTGCCAGCTGGGAGGCGTTCAGAGGGACAGATACGCAGTATTTT. The whole variable domain, remainder taken from reference TRBV2 and TRBJ2-3, is EPEVTQTPSHQVTQMGQEVILRCVPISNHLYFYWYRQILGQKVEFLVSFYNNEISEKSEIFDDQFSVERPDGSNFTLKIRSTKLEDSAMYFCASWEAFRGTDTQYFGPGTRLTVL.

About this clone: The same CDR3 arises from other DNA sequences in this sample as well. The J gene is TRBJ2-2, the V gene TRBV4-1, with 14 bases lining up with TRBD2. Losses at the gene ends were 3 bases for V and 4 bases for J; bases not matched to a gene: 7. Germline CDR1 reads MGHRA; CDR2 reads YSYEKL. This CDR3 contains 18 residues. CDR3 loop: CASSQGGLAGVGTGELFF. CDR3 bases: TGCGCCAGCAGCCAGGGGGGACTAGCGGGAGTGGGCACCGGGGAGCTGTTTTTT.

Written as DNA, the CDR3 is TGTGCCAGCCGGGACAGGGGGTTTTCCGGGGAGCTGTTTTTT. Amino acid sequence: CASRDRGFSGELFF. The chain recombines TRBV2 with TRBJ2-2, with 11 bases identical to TRBD1. The germline CDR1 and CDR2 sequences are SNHLY and FYNNEI. V shed 8 bases and J 6 bases; nucleotides not matched to a gene: 5. The CDR3 consists of 14 residues.

CDR3 protein: CASSVEPVDTQYF. CDR3 DNA: TGTGCCAGCAGCGTAGAGCCGGTGGATACGCAGTATTTT. This chain uses TRBV9 with TRBJ2-3; no reliable D call. V shed 0 bases and J shed 6 bases, with 8 bases lying between them. Germline CDR1 is SGDLS and CDR2 is YYNGEE. CDR3 length: 13 residues. The full variable domain, completed using reference TRBV9 and TRBJ2-3, is DSGVTQTPKHLITATGQRVTLRCSPRSGDLSVYWYQQSLDQGLQFLIQYYNGEERAKGNILERFSAQQFPDLHSELNLSSLELGDSALYFCASSVEPVDTQYFGPGTRLTVL.

This clone occurred once. The V and J genes are TRBV27 and TRBJ2-7, with D perhaps matching TRBD2 (6 bases). The CDR3 runs to 13 residues. Trimming left V 3 bases short and J 7 bases short, with 13 bases between. The V gene's germline CDR1 is MNHEY and CDR2 SMNVEV (reference sequence). CDR3 nucleotide sequence: TGTGCCAGCAGTTTGTCAGCAGGGACTGAGCAGTACTTC. This codes for CASSLSAGTEQYF.